The next 11 T cell receptor beta chains were all read from a single sample in a study of T cells in localized non-small cell lung cancer. Profiling relied on immunoSEQ multiplex PCR, and the TCRdb table lists in-frame clones only, not all of them. Altogether under 35,000 clones are present, approximately 89% being singletons, with the ten largest covering 28%. The material sequenced was peripheral blood, taken before any cancer treatment. These receptors came from a female donor at least 60 years old with stage I lung adenocarcinoma.

This clone was seen a handful of times. CDR3 bases: TGTGCCAGCAGCGTAGACGGGAGGGCCTCAGATACGCAGTATTTT. Its translation: CASSVDGRASDTQYF. This chain uses TRBV9 with TRBJ2-3, with 8 bases matching TRBD2. The CDR3 is 15 amino acids. Germline lookup yields CDR1 SGDLS and CDR2 YYNGEE. Trimming took 0 bases from V and 4 from J; bases not matched to a gene: 4.

The gene calls are TRBV6-6 and TRBJ2-5, with D maybe TRBD2 (6 bases). Germline V gene data show CDR1 as MNHNY and CDR2 as SVGAGI (reference sequence). The CDR3 is 12 residues long. The ends were cut back, 6 bases at V and 5 bases at J, with 10 bases in the middle. The CDR3 is CASRGGRETQYF. CDR3 DNA: TGTGCCAGCAGAGGTGGGAGGGAGACCCAGTACTTC.

The V gene is TRBV6-1, the J gene TRBJ2-1; maybe TRBD2 (7 bases). The germline V and J ends were trimmed by 8 bases and 15 bases, with 26 bases remaining between them. The germline V gene encodes CDR1 MNHNS and CDR2 SASEGT. The CDR3 consists of 14 residues. The CDR3 DNA follows: TGTGCCAGCTCGTCCGGGGGGCCCGGAGAATTTACGTTCTTC. The encoded protein is CASSSGGPGEFTFF.

The chain recombines TRBV11-3 with TRBJ2-2; unclear D gene. Trimming took off 3 bases at V and 6 bases at J, with 5 bases between the two ends. CDR3 size: 12 residues. Germline V gene sequence: CDR1 SGHNT, CDR2 YENEEA. The CDR3 here is CASSFISGELFF. The CDR3 region has the DNA TGTGCCAGCAGCTTCATCTCCGGGGAGCTGTTTTTT.

V is TRBV2 and J is TRBJ1-1, with D unclear. Germline CDR1 SNHLY, CDR2 FYNNEI. V was cut by 4 bases and J by 4 bases, with 16 bases left in between. The CDR3 covers 15 residues. The CDR3 DNA is TGTGCCAGCAGTGCAGTCGGGTTGGCGGGCACTGAAGCTTTCTTT. This gives the protein CASSAVGLAGTEAFF.

This clone is a singleton in its sample. The V and J genes are TRBV5-1 and TRBJ1-5; D perhaps matches TRBD1 (5 bases). The germline V gene encodes CDR1 SGHRS and CDR2 YFSETQ. The CDR3 has 14 residues. V gave up 4 bases and J gave up 6 bases, with 14 bases separating them. DNA of the CDR3: TGCGCCAGCAGCCAGGGACTCCAAGGTCAGCCCCAGCATTTT. This gives the protein CASSQGLQGQPQHF. Full variable domain (missing parts from reference TRBV5-1 and TRBJ1-5): KAGVTQTPRYLIKTRGQQVTLSCSPISGHRSVSWYQQTPGQGLQFLFEYFSETQRNKGNFPGRFSGRQFSNSRSEMNVSTLELGDSALYLCASSQGLQGQPQHFGDGTRLSIL.

The gene calls are TRBV6-6 and TRBJ2-2; D is possibly TRBD1 or TRBD2 (5 bases each). The ends were cut back, 6 bases at V and 5 bases at J, with 13 bases in the middle. Germline-derived CDR1 and CDR2 are MNHNY and SVGAGI (reference sequence). The CDR3 runs 14 residues. Written as DNA, the CDR3 is TGTGCCAGCAGCCCGGGACGGCTTACCGGGGAGCTGTTTTTT. It codes for CASSPGRLTGELFF.

Here the CDR3 reads CASSEGTVQNIQYF. As DNA, the CDR3 is TGTGCCAGCAGTGAGGGGACAGTTCAAAACATTCAGTACTTC. The chain combines TRBV9 with TRBJ2-4; 7 positions agree with TRBD1. CDR1 and CDR2 from the germline V gene are SGDLS and YYNGEE. The trim removed 5 bases at V and 5 bases at J, leaving 7 bases unmatched. The CDR3 consists of 14 residues.

The chain carries TRBV5-1 and TRBJ1-2, with 9 bases aligning to TRBD1. CDR1 and CDR2 from the germline V gene are SGHRS and YFSETQ. With 4 bases clipped from V and 5 bases from J, the junction kept 9 bases outside the gene matches. This CDR3 has 15 residues. CDR3 region: CASSTDRGSWYGYTF. The CDR3 nucleotides read TGCGCCAGCAGCACGGACAGGGGATCTTGGTATGGCTACACCTTC.

The CDR3 loop reads CASAQLDRWAYEQYF. The CDR3 nucleotides are TGTGCCAGCGCCCAACTTGACCGTTGGGCCTACGAGCAGTACTTC. This chain uses TRBV27 with TRBJ2-7; D unclear. Looked up from germline, CDR1 is MNHEY and CDR2 is SMNVEV (reference sequence). The CDR3 length is 15 residues. Trimming shortened V by 8 bases and J by 2 bases, and 19 bases separated the two germline ends.

This clone was counted only a few times. The V and J genes are TRBV7-9 and TRBJ1-1, with D unresolved. The CDR3 runs to 13 residues. V lost 5 bases, J lost 5 bases, and 12 bases lay in between. Germline CDR1 is SEHNR and CDR2 is FQNEAQ (reference sequence). The CDR3 reads CASSPRGLTEAFF. In DNA, the CDR3 is TGTGCCAGCAGCCCACGAGGGCTTACTGAAGCTTTCTTT.